The present T cell receptor (beta chain) was sequenced within a study of blood T cell repertoires in COVID-19. Study at large: There were acute and convalescent COVID-19 samples, and they came from the United States, Italy and Spain. The analysed material was cDNA or gDNA that came from T cells, B-cell-depleted T cells, or PBMCs.

Here immunoSEQ multiplex PCR was the method, and the copy in TCRdb shows in-frame clones only, minus some. The sample consists of some 26,000 clones, about 83% of them appearing once. This CDR3 has 15 amino acids. Trimming cost V 2 bases and J 2 bases, with 14 bases left between them. The germline V gene encodes CDR1 SGHTS and CDR2 YDEGEE. Sequenced sample: peripheral blood. This chain joins TRBV5-8 and TRBJ2-7; D is possibly TRBD2 (7 bases). The receptor comes from a man in his 70s with acute or convalescent COVID-19. CDR3 loop: CASSLAGHGAYEQYF. Written as DNA, the CDR3 is TGTGCCAGCAGCTTAGCGGGACACGGGGCCTACGAGCAGTACTTC.